A selection of T cell receptor beta chains follows, all from one sample in a study of T cell changes during pregnancy in multiple sclerosis. The table came from immunoSEQ multiplex PCR; TCRdb's copy has only in-frame clones and leaves some out. The top ten clones hold around 0.47% of a sample with about 48,000 clones, around 94% of them seen once. Source: CD4+ T cells from peripheral blood mononuclear cells, taken in the first trimester of pregnancy. Receptors originate from a female donor with multiple sclerosis, enrolled in a pregnancy study. The CDR3 runs from the conserved cysteine through the conserved F or W. D genes are given only for firm matches.

d_gene: -
len: 15
v_gene: TRBV7-9
CDR3aa: CASSLVGGLGQPQHF

d_gene: TRBD1
len: 15
v_gene: TRBV7-9
CDR3aa: CASSLGRGSTYEQYF

d_gene: -
len: 16
v_gene: TRBV6-5
CDR3aa: CASSYDKGGDNSPLHF

d_gene: TRBD1
len: 20
v_gene: TRBV7-6
CDR3aa: CASSLGLRGGDSSSGNTIYF

d_gene: -
len: 15
v_gene: TRBV9
CDR3aa: CASSVVSGLWNEQFF

d_gene: -
len: 14
v_gene: TRBV6-5
CDR3aa: CASSQLQGFYGYTF

d_gene: TRBD2
len: 15
v_gene: TRBV7-9
CDR3aa: CASRPGLADTGELFF

d_gene: -
len: 17
v_gene: TRBV7-8
CDR3aa: CASSLAPGSVANTEAFF

d_gene: -
len: 15
v_gene: TRBV27
CDR3aa: CASSLFSSATGELFF

d_gene: TRBD2
len: 15
v_gene: TRBV5-4
CDR3aa: CASSGGLAGGNEQFF

d_gene: -
len: 15
v_gene: TRBV5-1
CDR3aa: CASSLGGGAGYGYTF

d_gene: -
len: 12
v_gene: TRBV7-3
CDR3aa: CASSLRTGELFF

d_gene: -
len: 15
v_gene: TRBV19
CDR3aa: CASSVEAGTFQPQHF

d_gene: TRBD1
len: 14
v_gene: TRBV5-6
CDR3aa: CASKTGASGNTIYF

d_gene: TRBD2
len: 12
v_gene: TRBV19
CDR3aa: CASNTGGDTQYF

d_gene: -
len: 14
v_gene: TRBV6-5
CDR3aa: CASSYDLATYEQYF

d_gene: -
len: 13
v_gene: TRBV11-3
CDR3aa: CASSFSGPGTQYF

d_gene: TRBD1
len: 17
v_gene: TRBV18
CDR3aa: CASSPRTGQSLNTEAFF

d_gene: -
len: 19
v_gene: TRBV14
CDR3aa: CASSQAAGQGFATNEKLFF

d_gene: TRBD1
len: 13
v_gene: TRBV6-1
CDR3aa: CASSSTGEHGYTF

d_gene: TRBD2
len: 15
v_gene: TRBV2
CDR3aa: CASRLAGVTYNEQFF

d_gene: TRBD1
len: 14
v_gene: TRBV10-3
CDR3aa: CAIKDRAKNTEAFF

d_gene: TRBD1
len: 14
v_gene: TRBV27
CDR3aa: CASRMGQFNYGYTF

d_gene: -
len: 15
v_gene: TRBV15
CDR3aa: CATSRRLSSGNTIYF

d_gene: -
len: 15
v_gene: TRBV7-9
CDR3aa: CASSSRGSSGNTIYF

d_gene: TRBD2
len: 16
v_gene: TRBV5-6
CDR3aa: CASSLAPGLAGGHWFF

d_gene: -
len: 14
v_gene: TRBV13
CDR3aa: CASSLRQDHEKLFF

d_gene: TRBD1
len: 14
v_gene: TRBV2
CDR3aa: CASSEGRGVAEAFF

d_gene: TRBD2
len: 16
v_gene: TRBV7-9
CDR3aa: CASSLTSGGARETQYF

d_gene: -
len: 16
v_gene: TRBV5-1
CDR3aa: CASSPLQVSSGNTIYF

d_gene: -
len: 19
v_gene: TRBV19
CDR3aa: CASSIVWLPEGSYNSPLHF

d_gene: -
len: 14
v_gene: TRBV15
CDR3aa: CATSSRARVSGYTF

d_gene: TRBD2
len: 16
v_gene: TRBV7-3
CDR3aa: CASSIGLAGYQETQYF

d_gene: TRBD2
len: 15
v_gene: TRBV6-5
CDR3aa: CASSRAGGIWDEQFF

d_gene: -
len: 18
v_gene: TRBV10-3
CDR3aa: CAISDGSKAEPYGRRLFF

d_gene: TRBD2
len: 15
v_gene: TRBV2
CDR3aa: CASSELAANTGELFF

d_gene: -
len: 14
v_gene: TRBV7-7
CDR3aa: CASSPSLFTDTQYF

d_gene: TRBD1
len: 16
v_gene: TRBV11-2
CDR3aa: CASSLYPGQDTSPLHF

d_gene: -
len: 20
v_gene: TRBV12-2
CDR3aa: CASRFQTDRGPQRYLREQYF

d_gene: TRBD1
len: 16
v_gene: TRBV9
CDR3aa: CASSPSRGQYYNEQFF

d_gene: TRBD2
len: 16
v_gene: TRBV11-2
CDR3aa: CASSLLSGAHQETQYF

d_gene: TRBD1
len: 14
v_gene: TRBV9
CDR3aa: CASSAGGQGEGYTF

d_gene: -
len: 14
v_gene: TRBV11-2
CDR3aa: CASSLDRRSTEAFF

d_gene: -
len: 13
v_gene: TRBV11-2
CDR3aa: CASSYRGTDTQYF

d_gene: TRBD2
len: 18
v_gene: TRBV4-1
CDR3aa: CASSQLDMGLAGGREQYF

d_gene: TRBD1
len: 15
v_gene: TRBV28
CDR3aa: CASSFGQGAYNEQFF

d_gene: -
len: 13
v_gene: TRBV18
CDR3aa: CASSPGDSLGYTF

d_gene: -
len: 14
v_gene: TRBV28
CDR3aa: CASSFPGGNQPQHF

d_gene: -
len: 13
v_gene: TRBV6-5
CDR3aa: CASSSIAEETQYF

d_gene: TRBD1
len: 15
v_gene: TRBV19
CDR3aa: CASSIGTGSYQPQHF

d_gene: -
len: 13
v_gene: TRBV6-5
CDR3aa: CASSHRQEYEQYF

d_gene: -
len: 13
v_gene: TRBV6-5
CDR3aa: CASSRDIYSPLHF

d_gene: TRBD1
len: 14
v_gene: TRBV6-1
CDR3aa: CASRDRPSYNEQFF

d_gene: -
len: 17
v_gene: TRBV4-2
CDR3aa: CASSQRGARGNTGELFF